This TCR beta chain originates from a study of shared clonotypes between healthy human individuals. CDR3 length: 13 amino acids. Germline V gene sequence: CDR1 LNHDA, CDR2 SQIVND (reference sequence). Trimming removed 4 bases from V and 8 bases from J; junction bases left unmatched: 7. Adults of Caucasian background living in Nashville, Tennessee made up all donors. Clones were sequenced by immunoSEQ multiplex PCR, and TCRdb holds only the in-frame ones, with some missing. The profile shows a few hundred thousand clones, around 97% of them singletons. The sequence was collected from a woman aged 25 to 39 in good health. The sample consisted of naive CD4+ T cells sorted from blood. Subset described: CD45RA+ positively selected. The genes are TRBV19 and TRBJ1-2; 7 positions agree with TRBD1. Here the CDR3 DNA reads TGTGCCAGTAGTACCTTACAGGGGTCCGGCTACACCTTC. Its translation: CASSTLQGSGYTF.